This T cell receptor (beta chain) was identified during a study of vaccination and CD4 T cells after COVID-19. As for the study in general: The convalescents included six males and four females, and among them two were Hispanic while seven were Caucasian. Timing of post-vaccine sample collection was a median roughly 70 days after dose two, with a range of 14 to 241. Study-level findings and limits: Post-vaccination, and not before, a median approximately 85% of reactive clones appeared in convalescent patients.

Trimming took 3 bases from V and 7 from J; bases not matched to a gene: 2. Germline CDR1 MNHEY, CDR2 SMNVEV (reference sequence). The CDR3 is made up of 13 amino acids. Concerning this clonotype: Its antigen is unknown.

The study sequenced cultured CD4+ T cell DNA using the Oncomine TCR Beta short-read assay. TCRdb fed the PCR reads into MiXCR, producing one record per CDR3 protein. The data contain approximately 10,000 distinct CDR3 sequences, around 58% of them singletons. Documented treatment: approximately 10-day PBMC culture with coronavirus spike peptide pools or control peptides (ViraFEST assay). PBMCs were cultured at around 2 million per well with around 9.5 IU/ml IL-2 and around 10 ug/ml peptide pools. This chain connects TRBV27 to TRBJ1-2, with TRBD1 identical over 10 bases. This TCR was sampled from a human donor who had recovered from COVID-19. Sequencing input: CD4+ T cells from blood, cultured in vitro. The DNA for the CDR3 is TGTGCCAGCAGTTTCCGGACAGGGGGTGGCTACACCTTC. This gives the protein CASSFRTGGGYTF.